This entry lists 21 T cell receptor beta chains sequenced from one sample in a study of low-dose radiotherapy and immunotherapy resistance in tumors. The time point is: before trial treatment. Alpha and beta chains were covered, as first-strand cDNA relied on TRAV- and TRBV-specific primers. PCR amplification of the TCRs was performed with Phusion for 20 PCR cycles, and it relied on a constant-region primer together with a V-primer adapter. A single record per CDR3 protein comes from TCRdb applying MiXCR to the reads. The table includes approximately 89,000 distinct CDR3 sequences, under 20% detected once. The sequenced sample was PBMCs, obtained before treatment. The source of these receptors is a male donor with prostate cancer.

This clonotype was seen repeatedly, ten times or more. The chain combines TRBV18 with TRBJ2-7, with 8 bases identical to TRBD2. The CDR3 has 15 amino acids. V trimming: 3 bases; J trimming: 4 bases; junction bases outside the gene matches: 8. Germline CDR1 and CDR2: KGHSH and LQKENI. The CDR3 region has the DNA TGTGCCAGCTCACCCGGCGCAGCGGGAGTATACGAGCAGTACTTC. Residues: CASSPGAAGVYEQYF.

The table lists this clonotype with a few counts. The chain couples TRBV6-2 or TRBV6-3 to TRBJ2-3; D is uncertain. This CDR3 contains 13 residues. Germline lookup yields CDR1 MNHEY and CDR2 SVGEGT. V was cut by 5 bases and J by 3 bases, with 9 bases left in between. The CDR3 protein is CASSRDETDTQYF. The CDR3 bases are TGTGCCAGCAGTCGAGACGAGACAGATACGCAGTATTTT.

This clonotype occurred many times. The V and J genes are TRBV4-3 and TRBJ2-7, with 13 bases fitting TRBD2. V lost 1 base and J lost 3; bases outside the gene matches: 3. Germline V CDR1 and CDR2: LGHNA, YSLEER. CDR3 size: 16 residues. The CDR3 region has the DNA TGCGCCAGCAGCCAAGGAGGACTAGCGGGGGACTACGAGCAGTACTTC. This encodes CASSQGGLAGDYEQYF.

Worth noting for this clonotype: This probably arose from a read error, given a far larger clone one base away. This chain uses TRBV11-2 with TRBJ2-7, with 8 bases identical to TRBD2. The V and J ends lost 6 bases and 7 bases, in that order; junction bases with no gene match: 14. The germline V gene has CDR1 SGHAT and CDR2 FQNNGV. The CDR3 spans 15 residues. DNA for the CDR3: TGTGCCAGCAGGGCAGCGGGGGAAAACTACAATGAGCAGTACTTC. Translated: CASRAAGENYNEQYF.

A remark on this clonotype: With a much larger clone just one base away, this may be a read error. This chain links TRBV7-2 with TRBJ2-7; 11 bases agree with TRBD2. The germline gives CDR1 SGHTA, CDR2 FQGNSA. With V trimmed by 5 bases and J by 5 bases, 5 bases remained unmatched. This CDR3 contains 14 residues. As DNA, the CDR3 is TGTGCCAGCAGCCAACAACTAGCGGGGGACGAGCAGTACTTC. Its translation: CASSQQLAGDEQYF.

This clonotype showed up many times. The V call is TRBV7-9, the J call TRBJ2-7; maybe TRBD1 (5 bases). CDR3 length equals 17 residues. Germline loops: CDR1 SEHNR, CDR2 FQNEAQ (reference sequence). The V end lost 2 bases, the J end lost 3 bases, and 20 bases lay between the germline ends. The CDR3, as DNA: TGTGCCAGCAGCTTAATCCCGAGGATGGACGGACACTACGAGCAGTACTTC. Translation: CASSLIPRMDGHYEQYF.

This clonotype was found many times. J is TRBJ2-2 and V is TRBV4-2, with unresolved D. The germline CDR1 and CDR2 sequences are LGHNA and YNFKEQ. This CDR3 has 17 amino acids. Trimming left V 1 base short and J 5 bases short, with 17 bases between. In DNA form, the CDR3 reads TGTGCCAGCAGCCAAGGTGACACCCTCCTAGGGACCGGGGAGCTGTTTTTT. Translated: CASSQGDTLLGTGELFF.

This clonotype came up many times. The chain has TRBV18 and TRBJ2-5; the match to TRBD1 covers 7 bases. The CDR3 contains 12 residues. Per germline, CDR1 KGHSH and CDR2 LQKENI. The ends lost 6 bases at V and 5 bases at J; junction bases unmatched: 3. CDR3 region: CASSPRGETQYF. The DNA for the CDR3 is TGTGCCAGCTCCCCCAGGGGGGAGACCCAGTACTTC.

Many counts were recorded for this clonotype. The rearrangement uses TRBV12-5 and TRBJ1-5; D might be TRBD1 (6 bases). There are 15 residues in the CDR3. Germline values: CDR1 LGHNT, CDR2 FRNRAP. Between the trimmed V and J ends, which lost 6 bases and 6 bases, there was a span of 18 bases. CDR3 in amino acids: CASGQKEGGVQPQHF. The CDR3 nucleotides read TGTGCTAGTGGACAGAAAGAGGGGGGGGTTCAGCCCCAGCATTTT.

This clonotype has a handful of counts. CDR3 DNA sequence: TGTGCCAGCAGGGTGAGGGGGAGAACCGGGGAGCTGTTTTTT. Amino acid sequence: CASRVRGRTGELFF. The V and J genes are TRBV6-5 and TRBJ2-2; D possibly corresponds to TRBD1 (6 bases). The CDR3 spans 14 residues. The V end was cut by 6 bases, the J end by 5 bases, with 13 bases between. From germline, CDR1 is MNHEY and CDR2 SVGAGI.

This clonotype was seen repeatedly, ten times or more. The V and J genes are TRBV30 and TRBJ2-3; D may be TRBD2 (5 bases). V shed 1 base and J shed 8 bases, with 22 bases lying between them. Germline CDR1 and CDR2: GTSNPN and SVGIG (reference sequence). CDR3 length equals 16 residues. DNA for the CDR3: TGTGCCTGGAGTGAGTCTCGCTTATCCTCAGAGGGTACGCAGTATTTT. Translation gives CAWSESRLSSEGTQYF.

At least ten counts were recorded for this clonotype. The chain carries TRBV30 and TRBJ1-1, with TRBD1 matching 7 bases. Germline V gives CDR1 GTSNPN, CDR2 SVGIG (reference sequence). The ends lost 1 base at V and 5 bases at J; junction bases unmatched: 4. This CDR3 contains 13 residues. This chain's CDR3 is CAWSEGAETEAFF. In DNA form, the CDR3 reads TGTGCCTGGAGTGAGGGGGCGGAAACTGAAGCTTTCTTT.

The chain carries TRBV3-1 and TRBJ2-7; no reliable D call. V was cut by 0 bases and J by 1 base, with 10 bases left in between. This CDR3 is built from 15 residues. Germline CDR1 reads LGHDT; CDR2 reads YNNKEL (reference sequence). DNA of the CDR3: TGTGCCAGCAGCCAAGATTGGGGAAGGTCCTACGAGCAGTACTTC. Protein product: CASSQDWGRSYEQYF.

The table lists this clonotype with many counts. V gene TRBV20-1 combines with J gene TRBJ2-7, with 12 bases fitting TRBD2. The V gene end was trimmed by 3 bases and the J gene end by 6 bases; junction bases not matched to a gene: 9. The CDR3 runs to 15 residues. The germline CDR1 and CDR2 sequences are DFQATT and SNEGSKA (reference sequence). The CDR3 here is CSASTLAGGLGEQYF. The CDR3 DNA follows: TGCAGTGCTAGCACTCTAGCGGGAGGGCTCGGCGAGCAGTACTTC.

This clonotype was counted ten times or more. The rearrangement links TRBV12-3 or TRBV12-4 to TRBJ2-1; D unresolved. The CDR3 is made up of 13 amino acids. Trimming shortened V by 8 bases and J by 3 bases, and 11 bases separated the two germline ends. CDR3 region: CASLQGIYNEQFF. The CDR3 DNA is TGTGCCAGCCTGCAAGGGATCTACAATGAGCAGTTCTTC.

This clonotype was detected many times. The rearrangement links TRBV2 to TRBJ2-7; D gene unclear. This CDR3 contains 13 residues. Germline V gene lookup returns CDR1 SNHLY and CDR2 FYNNEI. The V end lost 2 bases, the J end lost 1 base, and 6 bases lay between the germline ends. This CDR3 is CASSEPWSYEQYF. CDR3 nucleotides: TGTGCCAGCAGTGAACCGTGGTCCTACGAGCAGTACTTC.

This clonotype was counted many times. The gene calls are TRBV10-3 and TRBJ2-1; 15 nucleotides match TRBD2. The trim removed 4 bases at V and 8 bases at J, leaving 6 bases unmatched. Germline lookup yields CDR1 ENHRY and CDR2 SYGVKD. CDR3 length: 16 amino acids. Here the CDR3 reads CAISGQGLAGGYEQFF. The CDR3 DNA is TGTGCCATCAGTGGACAGGGACTAGCGGGAGGTTATGAGCAGTTCTTC.

Note on this clonotype: A far bigger clonotype differs at one base, so this is likely a read error. The rearrangement uses TRBV6-1 and TRBJ1-5, with 9 bases that match TRBD1. This CDR3 region has 15 residues. V trimming: 8 bases; J trimming: 4 bases; junction bases outside the gene matches: 9. Germline CDR1 and CDR2: MNHNS and SASEGT. CDR3 in DNA: TGTGCCAGCGGACGACAGGGGGGTTCTAATCAGCCCCAGCATTTT. The encoded protein is CASGRQGGSNQPQHF.

There are many counts of this clonotype. The V call is TRBV11-2, the J call TRBJ2-7; tentatively, D is TRBD1 or TRBD2 (5 bases each). The CDR3 spans 13 residues. Trimming took 8 bases from V and 5 from J, leaving 16 bases between them. Looked up from germline, CDR1 is SGHAT and CDR2 is FQNNGV. The CDR3 is CASCVRGGDEQYF. The CDR3 coding sequence is TGTGCCAGCTGTGTGAGGGGCGGCGACGAGCAGTACTTC. Variable domain in full (rest from reference TRBV11-2 and TRBJ2-7): EAGVAQSPRYKIIEKRQSVAFWCNPISGHATLYWYQQILGQGPKLLIQFQNNGVVDDSQLPKDRFSAERLKGVDSTLKIQPAKLEDSAVYLCASCVRGGDEQYFGPGTRLTVT.

The chain employs TRBV6-2 or TRBV6-3 and TRBJ2-5, with D possibly TRBD1 on 6 matching bases. The CDR3 totals 14 residues. Germline CDR1 reads MNHEY; CDR2 reads SVGEGT. Trimming took off 6 bases at V and 5 bases at J, with 16 bases between the two ends. In DNA form, the CDR3 reads TGTGCCAGCAGGTGGCAGGGGCAGTCGGAGACCCAGTACTTC. It is translated as CASRWQGQSETQYF.

There are many counts of this clonotype. V gene TRBV20-1 combines with J gene TRBJ2-5; 11 bases map to TRBD2. CDR3 length equals 15 residues. Germline CDR1 reads DFQATT; CDR2 reads SNEGSKA (reference sequence). V shed 2 bases, J shed 5 bases, and the junction held 7 bases outside the gene matches. In DNA, the CDR3 is TGCAGTGCTAGACCCTCTAGCGGGGGGCTGGAGACCCAGTACTTC. This translates into CSARPSSGGLETQYF.